This TCR beta chain is from a study of blood T cell repertoires in COVID-19 (dated by TCRdb to 2019 to 2021). A note on the overall study: Samples covering the acute and convalescent phases of COVID-19 were provided by collaborators in the United States, Italy and Spain. The prospective study material was composed of cDNA or gDNA derived from T cells, B-cell-depleted T cells, or PBMCs. Subjects who had been exposed to COVID-19, were actively infected with it, or had recovered from it provided the deeply sampled blood TCRbeta repertoires that made up the dataset. A freely available public database, intended as a resource for researchers studying the immune response to SARS-CoV-2, is where the repertoires were released. The samples were drawn from the first 160 participants of the ongoing ImmuneRACE study and from some 1,300 subjects provided by 6 global collaborators. Nearly every sample came with metadata listing a de-identified subject ID, COVID-19 status, age in years and sex. Where HLA class I and class II types were available, the types were taken from metadata supplied by the sample provider, not from assay-based typing.

Collaborating institutions collected whole blood in K2EDTA tubes following their own protocols. Collaborator samples were shipped for TCRbeta analysis as frozen whole blood, isolated PBMCs, or DNA extracted from either sample type. TCRbeta CDR3 regions were amplified from genomic DNA using the immunoSEQ Assay, a bias-controlled multiplex PCR. The paper's processing steps were these. Within the assay, amplification of reference gene primers was used to estimate how many nucleated cells each sample contained. Sequence reads were collapsed and filtered to measure the absolute abundance of every unique TCRbeta CDR3 rearrangement. For each sample, productive Simpson clonality was calculated by taking the square root of Simpson's diversity index across productive rearrangements. The table was pulled from immuneACCESS by TCRdb, which kept in-frame rearrangements only. Such tables lose some clones; where checked, under half of the loss comes from unresolved V genes, and the rest has no known cause. V, J and clone size are those of that table, while D and trimming were read from the DNA. The sample profile shows just over 200,000 clones; around 80% of them were found once. The ten largest make up approximately 6% of the sample.

This clone was counted ten times or more. The antigen this receptor binds is unknown. No clone much larger than this one lies a single base away; base qualities are absent. Overall study results and their limits: The amount of clinical and demographic metadata varied by source and participant and was provided uncurated.

CDR1 and CDR2 (SGHTA, FQGTGA) derive from the germline V gene. Spanning cysteine to phenylalanine, the CDR3 consists of 16 amino acids. Here the CDR3 DNA is all that survives: 48 bases in frame from base 1. The germline V and J ends show losses of 0 bases and 5 bases respectively, and no gene match explains 7 bases of the junction. Recombination joined TRBV7-3 with TRBJ2-5, and 9 junction bases match TRBD2. This receptor was identified in a woman aged 70 to 79 with acute or convalescent COVID-19. The sample comprised peripheral blood. The nucleotide sequence reads TGTGCCAGCAGCTTAACCGCGGGAGGGCCGTGGGAGACCCAGTACTTC. This encodes CASSLTAGGPWETQYF.